This TCR beta chain was sequenced in a study of regulatory T cells in long-lasting Graves disease. This clonotype was detected ten times or more. Described time point: newly diagnosed GD, antithyroid drugs for less than 3 months. Researchers made the TCR library from RNA that was extracted from PBMCs. Arm-PCR of CDR3 regions and iRepertoire HTBI primers were used to build TCR beta libraries. MiXCR, applied by TCRdb to the multiplex PCR reads, yields one record per CDR3 protein. This table has approximately 360,000 distinct CDR3 sequences, about an eighth appearing once. Germline assignment: CDR1 LNHDA and CDR2 SQIVND (reference sequence). V shed 1 base and J shed 8 bases, with 9 bases lying between them. This CDR3 has 13 amino acids. These sequences were also reported in another study, on T cells in Graves' hyperthyroidism and ophthalmopathy. That work adds: When the TCR CDR3 underwent first-round RT-PCR, the HTBI primer set was used.

The chain is built from TRBV19 and TRBJ2-1, with D maybe TRBD2 (7 bases). The clonotype was recovered from a woman between 18 and 30 years old with Graves disease. The sample consisted of peripheral blood mononuclear cells (PBMCs), taken at new diagnosis, from a patient treated with antithyroid drugs. In DNA, the CDR3 is TGTGCCAGTAGTATAGTAGGGGGGGATGAGCAGTTCTTC. It codes for CASSIVGGDEQFF.